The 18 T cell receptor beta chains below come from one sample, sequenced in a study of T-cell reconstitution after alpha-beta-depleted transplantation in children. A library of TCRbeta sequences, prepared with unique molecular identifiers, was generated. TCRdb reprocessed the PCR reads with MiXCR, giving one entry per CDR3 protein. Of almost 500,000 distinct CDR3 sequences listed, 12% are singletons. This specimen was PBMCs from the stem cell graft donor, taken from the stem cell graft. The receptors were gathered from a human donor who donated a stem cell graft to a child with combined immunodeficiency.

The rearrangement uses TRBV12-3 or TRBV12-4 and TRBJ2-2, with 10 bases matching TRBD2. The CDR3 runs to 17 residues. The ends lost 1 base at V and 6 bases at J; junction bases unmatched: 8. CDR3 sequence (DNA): TGTGCCAGCAGTTTAGTCCTAGCTAGCGGGAGTTCCGGGGAGCTGTTTTTT. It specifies CASSLVLASGSSGELFF.

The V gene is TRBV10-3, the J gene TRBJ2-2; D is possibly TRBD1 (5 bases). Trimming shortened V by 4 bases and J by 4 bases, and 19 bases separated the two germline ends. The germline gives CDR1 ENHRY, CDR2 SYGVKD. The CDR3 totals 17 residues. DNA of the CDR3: TGTGCCATCAGTGTCGTGGACACAAGGGAAGCCACCGGGGAGCTGTTTTTT. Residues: CAISVVDTREATGELFF.

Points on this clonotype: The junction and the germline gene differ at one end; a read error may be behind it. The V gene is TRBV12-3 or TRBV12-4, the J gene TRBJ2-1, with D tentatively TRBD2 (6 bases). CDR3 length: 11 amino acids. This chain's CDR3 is CASSFGGWGVF. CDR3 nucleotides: TGTGCCAGCTCCTTTGGGGGGTGGGGGGTCTTC.

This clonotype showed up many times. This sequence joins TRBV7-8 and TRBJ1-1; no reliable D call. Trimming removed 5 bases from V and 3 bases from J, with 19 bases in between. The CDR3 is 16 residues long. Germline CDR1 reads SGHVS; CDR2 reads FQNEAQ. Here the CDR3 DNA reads TGTGCCAGCAGCCCTCCTCAGTGGGAATGGGACACTGAAGCTTTCTTT. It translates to CASSPPQWEWDTEAFF. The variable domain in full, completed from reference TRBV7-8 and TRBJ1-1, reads GAGVSQSPRYKVAKRGQDVALRCDPISGHVSLFWYQQALGQGPEFLTYFQNEAQLDKSGLPSDRFFAERPEGSVSTLKIQRTQQEDSAVYLCASSPPQWEWDTEAFFGQGTRLTVV.

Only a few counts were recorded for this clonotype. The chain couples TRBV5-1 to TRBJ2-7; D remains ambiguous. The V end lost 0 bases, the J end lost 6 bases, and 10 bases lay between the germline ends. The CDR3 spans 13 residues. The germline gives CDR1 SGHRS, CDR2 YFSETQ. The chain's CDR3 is CASSLVHLGEQYF. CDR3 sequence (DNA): TGCGCCAGCAGCTTGGTACATTTGGGCGAGCAGTACTTC.

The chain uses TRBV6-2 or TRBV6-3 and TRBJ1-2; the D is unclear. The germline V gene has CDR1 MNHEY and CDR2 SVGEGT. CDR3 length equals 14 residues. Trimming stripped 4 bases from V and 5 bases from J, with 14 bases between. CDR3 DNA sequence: TGTGCCAGCAGTTCGATGTCCCCGGGATATGGCTACACCTTC. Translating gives CASSSMSPGYGYTF.

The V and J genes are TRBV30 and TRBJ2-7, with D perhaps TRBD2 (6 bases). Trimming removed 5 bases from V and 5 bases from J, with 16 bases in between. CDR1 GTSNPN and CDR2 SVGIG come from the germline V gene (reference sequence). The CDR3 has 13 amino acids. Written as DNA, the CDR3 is TGTGCCTGGGCCATGGGGGGAGAGGACGAGCAGTACTTC. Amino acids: CAWAMGGEDEQYF.

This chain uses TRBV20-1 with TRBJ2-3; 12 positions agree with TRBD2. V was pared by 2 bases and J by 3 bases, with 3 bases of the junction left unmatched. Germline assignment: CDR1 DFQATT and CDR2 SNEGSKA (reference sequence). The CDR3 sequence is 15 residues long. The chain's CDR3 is CSARPGLAGTDTQYF. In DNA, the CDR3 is TGCAGTGCTAGACCCGGACTAGCGGGAACAGATACGCAGTATTTT.

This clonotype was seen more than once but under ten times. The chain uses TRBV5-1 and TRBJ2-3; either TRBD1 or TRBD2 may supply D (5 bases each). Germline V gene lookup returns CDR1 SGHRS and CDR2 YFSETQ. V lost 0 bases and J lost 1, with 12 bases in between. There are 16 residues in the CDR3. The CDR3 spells CASSLDGGSGTDTQYF. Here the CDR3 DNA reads TGCGCCAGCAGCTTGGATGGGGGTTCCGGCACAGATACGCAGTATTTT.

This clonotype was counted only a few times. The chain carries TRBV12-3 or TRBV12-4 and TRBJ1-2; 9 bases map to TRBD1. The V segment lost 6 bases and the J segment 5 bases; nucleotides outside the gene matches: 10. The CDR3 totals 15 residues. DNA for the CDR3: TGTGCCAGCAGGGGGGGGACAGGGTCTGTTTATGGCTACACCTTC. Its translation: CASRGGTGSVYGYTF.

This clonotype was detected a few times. Here the CDR3 reads CSALNRGQETQYF. The CDR3 nucleotides are TGCAGTGCTCTAAATAGGGGTCAAGAGACCCAGTACTTC. The gene calls are TRBV20-1 and TRBJ2-5; a weak D match, TRBD1 (5 bases). Trimming took 5 bases from V and 2 from J, leaving 12 bases between them. Looked up from germline, CDR1 is DFQATT and CDR2 is SNEGSKA (reference sequence). This CDR3 has 13 residues.

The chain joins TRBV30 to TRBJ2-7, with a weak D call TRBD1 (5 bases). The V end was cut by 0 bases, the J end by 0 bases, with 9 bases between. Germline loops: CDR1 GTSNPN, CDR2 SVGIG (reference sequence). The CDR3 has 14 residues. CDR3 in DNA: TGTGCCTGGAGTGTGGGGCTGAGCTCCTACGAGCAGTACTTC. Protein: CAWSVGLSSYEQYF.

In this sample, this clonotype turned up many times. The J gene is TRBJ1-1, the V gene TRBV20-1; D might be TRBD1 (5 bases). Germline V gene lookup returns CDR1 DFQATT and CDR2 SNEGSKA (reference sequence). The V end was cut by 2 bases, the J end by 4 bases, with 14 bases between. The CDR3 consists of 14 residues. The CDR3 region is CSARNQGRFTEAFF. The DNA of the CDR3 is TGCAGTGCTAGAAATCAGGGAAGGTTCACTGAAGCTTTCTTT.

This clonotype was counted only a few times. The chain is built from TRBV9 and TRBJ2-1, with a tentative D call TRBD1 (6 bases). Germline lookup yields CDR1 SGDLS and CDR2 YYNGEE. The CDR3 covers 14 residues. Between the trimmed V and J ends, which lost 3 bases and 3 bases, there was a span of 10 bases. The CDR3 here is CASSETGDYNEQFF. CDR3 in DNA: TGTGCCAGCAGCGAGACAGGAGACTACAATGAGCAGTTCTTC.

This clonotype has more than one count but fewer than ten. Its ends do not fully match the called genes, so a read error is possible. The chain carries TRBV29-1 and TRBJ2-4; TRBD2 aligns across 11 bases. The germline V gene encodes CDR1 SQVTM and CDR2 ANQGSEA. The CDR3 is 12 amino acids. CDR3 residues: CSGGASKNIQYF. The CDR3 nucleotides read TGTAGCGGGGGGGCGTCCAAAAACATTCAGTACTTC. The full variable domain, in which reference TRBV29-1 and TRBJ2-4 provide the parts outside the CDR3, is SAVISQKPSRDICQRGTSLTIQCQVDSQVTMMFWYRQQPGQSLTLIATANQGSEATYESGFVIDKFPISRPNLTFSTLTVSNMSPEDSSIYLCSGGASKNIQYFGAGTRLSVL.

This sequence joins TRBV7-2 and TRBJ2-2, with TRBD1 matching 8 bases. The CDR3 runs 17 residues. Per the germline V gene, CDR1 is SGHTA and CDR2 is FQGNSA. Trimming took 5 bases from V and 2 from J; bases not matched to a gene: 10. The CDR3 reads CTSSARRTGGNTGELFF. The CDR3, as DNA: TGTACCAGCAGCGCCAGGAGAACAGGGGGTAACACCGGGGAGCTGTTTTTT.

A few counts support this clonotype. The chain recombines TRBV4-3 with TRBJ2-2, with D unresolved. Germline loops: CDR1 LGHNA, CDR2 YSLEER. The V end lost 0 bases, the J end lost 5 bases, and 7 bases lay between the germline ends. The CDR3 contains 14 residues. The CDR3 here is CASSQDQWTGELFF. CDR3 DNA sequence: TGCGCCAGCAGCCAAGACCAGTGGACCGGGGAGCTGTTTTTT.

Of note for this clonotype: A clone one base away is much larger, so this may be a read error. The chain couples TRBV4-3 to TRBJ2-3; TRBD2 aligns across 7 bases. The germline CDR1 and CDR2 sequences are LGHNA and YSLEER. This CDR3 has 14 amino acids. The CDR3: CASSQLTSTNTQYF. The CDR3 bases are TGCGCCAGCAGCCAGCTGACTAGCACAAATACGCAGTATTTT.